This record looks at one T cell receptor beta chain sequence and its context. This clonotype has a count of ten or more. The target of this receptor is not known. No base-level quality is on record; no much larger clone is a single base apart. A robust, sensitive protocol for the amplification, sequencing and analysis of TCRs was described in the study, in which 3' ligation of a UMI-containing oligonucleotide to TCR cDNA was used. For whole blood analysis, under 3 ml of peripheral blood was collected from healthy adult volunteers into Tempus tubes, and RNA was extracted following the manufacturer's instructions. Total RNA was used without cell sorting and was treated with RQ1 DNase before reverse transcription, with a target input of about 1 to 1000 ng. Libraries were prepared from skin biopsies and whole blood so that pipeline robustness could be tested in samples in which T cells form a minority population.

The receptor library was made with 5' RACE. Four rounds of PCR, run with the SP2 primer together with nested alpha and beta constant region primers, were used to amplify the ligated cDNA. For the blood and skin samples, reverse transcription of TCR RNA was done with SuperScript IV along with alpha and beta constant region primers. Using T4 RNA ligase 1, an oligonucleotide carrying both the Illumina SP2 primer and a UMI was ligated onto the 3' end of the cDNA. The 12-nucleotide UMI consisted of two random hexamers with an eight-base spacer between the hexamers to prevent hairpin formation. TCR alpha and beta chain libraries were processed separately from the second PCR onward, with dual indexing for multiplexing. After pooling, the indexed libraries were analyzed by capillary electrophoresis and sequenced on either an Illumina MiSeq or NextSeq. To boost base diversity and improve cluster recognition, PhiX DNA at about 4.5-7% was spiked into the libraries. On the study's bioinformatics: Demultiplexor extracted UMIs from read 2, combined them with read 1 TCR sequence, and split reads by sample indices. V and J genes and V-J junctions were identified by Decombinator, which gave every TCR a five-part identifier that included V and J deletions. Collapsinator relied on UMIs to correct both sequencing errors and PCR amplification heterogeneity, producing a UMI-based abundance for each TCR. Identifiers were converted to nucleotide sequence by CDR3Translator and translated to amino acids, and CDR3 regions were extracted on the basis of terminal motifs. After normalization to the amount of input RNA, error-corrected alpha and beta TCR counts from blood and skin were compared. Starting from the raw public reads, TCRdb applied fastp trimming at Q25, assembled clones with MiXCR and retained in-frame beta chains. Entries are consolidated by CDR3 protein sequence, retaining the most common genes and DNA. Here the V and J calls rest on TCRdb's processing, not on the authors' analysis. This sample gives roughly 60,000 distinct CDR3 sequences in total; 8% of them show up just once. About 19% of the sample is held by the ten biggest clonotypes.

These data belong to a study of naive and memory T cell subsets (dated by TCRdb to the late 2010s). A note on the overall study: According to the figure summarizing the samples, there were around ten blood donors, 7 tuberculin skin test biopsies and 3 saline control biopsies. Usually PCR2 was run as a SYBR Green qPCR and stopped at a set threshold, although low-input samples could use end-point PCR (approximately 6 cycles) instead. Paper-wide results and their limitations: The potential sensitivity of the RNA-based method to TCR transcript changes with T cell activation and differentiation was acknowledged.

This TCR came from a female donor in good health.

The CDR3 protein sequence reads: CASSLVAESPNTEAFF. The DNA sequence is as follows: TGCGCCAGCAGCTTGGTGGCGGAGTCGCCGAACACTGAAGCTTTCTTT. The sequence is built from TRBV5-1 and TRBJ1-1; too little of a D gene remains to name it. The junction shows trimming of 0 bases on V and 1 base on J, plus 13 bases between the germline ends. The germline V gene gives CDR1 as SGHRS and CDR2 as YFSETQ. The CDR3 starts with the cysteine, ends with the phenylalanine, and has 16 residues. The entry retains the CDR3 DNA only, 48 bases that are in frame from base 1.